The 13 T cell receptor beta chains reported below all come from one sample, sequenced in a study of PD-1 blockade in classical Hodgkin lymphoma. Described time point: cycle 4 day 1 (C4D1), after more than five weeks of nivolumab. There was relapse after autologous stem cell transplantation in every patient, and there was variation in brentuximab vedotin exposure. It was by magnetic negative selection that CD8+ T cells were isolated from thawed PBMCs. Generated by immunoSEQ multiplex PCR, the TCRdb table keeps only in-frame clones and is missing some. The sample lists several thousand clones, 50% to 75% occurring once. Sequences were derived from CD8+ T cells from blood, sampled before the fourth cycle of nivolumab. The receptors derive from a human donor with classical Hodgkin lymphoma.

This chain joins TRBV27 and TRBJ2-7; D is tentatively TRBD1 or TRBD2 (5 bases each). Between the trimmed V and J ends, which lost 4 bases and 3 bases, there was a span of 10 bases. This CDR3 spans 13 amino acids. Germline CDR1 reads MNHEY; CDR2 reads SMNVEV (reference sequence). The CDR3 here is CASSWGGGYEQYF. CDR3 DNA sequence: TGTGCCAGCAGTTGGGGTGGGGGCTACGAGCAGTACTTC.

The rearrangement uses TRBV19 and TRBJ1-6; the D gene is possibly TRBD1 (6 bases). The CDR3 is 13 residues long. V shed 3 bases and J shed 8 bases, with 8 bases lying between them. Per the germline V gene, CDR1 is LNHDA and CDR2 is SQIVND (reference sequence). CDR3 sequence reads: CASSIPGDSPLHF. The CDR3 DNA follows: TGTGCCAGTAGTATCCCAGGGGATTCACCCCTCCACTTT.

V and J are TRBV2 and TRBJ1-2; 9 bases are a match to TRBD1. The CDR3 spans 13 residues. In germline, CDR1 is SNHLY, CDR2 FYNNEI. V lost 7 bases to trimming and J lost 4 bases; unmatched junction nucleotides: 4. The CDR3 protein is CASNPGQGYGYTF. The CDR3 coding sequence is TGTGCCAGCAATCCGGGACAGGGCTATGGCTACACCTTC.

This chain links TRBV28 with TRBJ1-3; D is unclear. V was clipped by 2 bases and J by 0 bases, with 11 bases between them. CDR1 and CDR2 (germline): MDHEN, SYDVKM. This CDR3 contains 16 residues. Here the CDR3 reads CASSLRGEFSGNTIYF. The CDR3 nucleotides read TGTGCCAGCAGTTTACGGGGAGAATTCTCTGGAAACACCATATATTTT.

This clone was counted a single time. J is TRBJ1-2 and V is TRBV6-5, with D hard to call. Germline CDR1 MNHEY, CDR2 SVGAGI. V gave up 10 bases and J gave up 6 bases, with 12 bases separating them. The CDR3 consists of 11 residues. The CDR3, as DNA: TGTGCCACCCGGACCGTTGATGGCTACACCTTC. Translating it yields CATRTVDGYTF.

The chain is built from TRBV4-3 and TRBJ2-1, with TRBD2 identical over 8 bases. Unmatched junction bases numbered 2, after V lost 0 bases and J lost 4 bases. CDR1 and CDR2 (germline): LGHNA, YSLEER. The CDR3 spans 15 residues. CDR3 sequence reads: CASSQDGTSYNEQFF. As DNA, the CDR3 is TGCGCCAGCAGCCAAGATGGGACTAGTTACAATGAGCAGTTCTTC.

The J gene is TRBJ2-7, the V gene TRBV29-1, with a weak D call TRBD1 (5 bases). Looked up from germline, CDR1 is SQVTM and CDR2 is ANQGSEA. V was pared by 7 bases and J by 3 bases, with 16 bases between. The length of the CDR3 is 13 residues. In DNA form, the CDR3 reads TGCAGCGCTCGACAGAGGACGGGCTACGAGCAGTACTTC. Amino acid sequence: CSARQRTGYEQYF.

The rearrangement uses TRBV19 and TRBJ1-2, with D unclear. Looked up from germline, CDR1 is LNHDA and CDR2 is SQIVND (reference sequence). CDR3 size: 16 residues. Trimming left V 2 bases short and J 6 bases short, with 19 bases between. CDR3 region: CASSIKLEGYAHGYTF. The CDR3 DNA sequence: TGTGCCAGTAGTATAAAATTGGAGGGCTATGCTCATGGCTACACCTTC.

The V and J genes are TRBV7-2 and TRBJ1-6; the D is unclear. V was trimmed by 1 base and J by 10 bases, leaving 8 bases between them. The CDR3 sequence is 13 residues long. The germline CDR1 and CDR2 sequences are SGHTA and FQGNSA. Here the CDR3 reads CASSLDPPSPLHF. The CDR3 nucleotides read TGTGCCAGCAGCTTAGATCCCCCCTCACCCCTCCACTTT.

CDR3 sequence: CASSPDPEGSQPQHF. In DNA form, the CDR3 reads TGTGCCAGCAGTCCCGACCCGGAGGGAAGTCAGCCCCAGCATTTT. The chain uses TRBV6-5 and TRBJ1-5; D not resolved. V was pared by 5 bases and J by 6 bases, with 17 bases between. This CDR3 comprises 15 residues. CDR1 is MNHEY, CDR2 SVGAGI, per germline.

The CDR3 region has the DNA TGTGCCAGCAGCTTGGACATAGCGCCAGGATCCGAAAAACTGTTTTTT. This translates into CASSLDIAPGSEKLFF. The chain is built from TRBV5-6 and TRBJ1-4; no reliable D call. This CDR3 has 16 residues. The V end lost 0 bases, the J end lost 8 bases, and 17 bases lay between the germline ends. Germline assignment: CDR1 SGHDT and CDR2 YYEEEE.

The rearrangement links TRBV28 to TRBJ1-5, with 7 nucleotides matching TRBD1. This CDR3 is built from 16 residues. Trimming at V came to 3 bases and at J to 3 bases, leaving 8 bases not matched to a gene. Germline V gene lookup returns CDR1 MDHEN and CDR2 SYDVKM. The CDR3 DNA follows: TGTGCCAGCAGTTTCGTCAACAGGGGCCCCAATCAGCCCCAGCATTTT. Its translation: CASSFVNRGPNQPQHF.

The genes are TRBV18 and TRBJ1-5, with D hard to call. Deletions cut 3 bases from V and 1 base from J, with 13 bases between. The germline V gene has CDR1 KGHSH and CDR2 LQKENI. This CDR3 comprises 16 residues. This CDR3 reads CASSPDKVGSNQPQHF. The CDR3 DNA sequence: TGTGCCAGCTCACCCGATAAGGTGGGCAGCAATCAGCCCCAGCATTTT.